The clone carrying this T cell receptor (beta chain) was detected ten times or more. TCRdb itself ran the 5' RACE reads through MiXCR, one entry per CDR3 protein. The table records approximately 3,000 distinct CDR3 sequences, less than 3% of them present only once. This sample is drawn from a study of spatial heterogeneity in lung cancer. Per the germline V gene, CDR1 is LGHDT and CDR2 is YNNKEL (reference sequence). There are 15 residues in the CDR3. Trimming took 4 bases from V and 2 from J; bases not matched to a gene: 3. Time point noted: sample taken at primary tumor resection. The cohort: around 79 early-stage, untreated non-small cell lung cancer patients.

This chain uses TRBV3-1 with TRBJ2-7, with 12 positions matching TRBD2. This receptor was identified in a male donor with early-stage non-small cell lung cancer. This sample comprised normal lung tissue next to the tumor, obtained at surgery. CDR3 sequence reads: CASSLGTSGPYEQYF. As DNA, the CDR3 is TGTGCCAGCAGCCTTGGGACTAGCGGGCCCTACGAGCAGTACTTC.